What follows describes a single TCR beta chain. This clone was detected once. What this receptor recognizes is not known. No base-level quality is on record; no much larger clone is a single base apart. Participants in the prospective study were enrolled through a virtual design, were aged roughly 18 to 90 years, and lived in roughly 24 United States geographic areas. In the prospective study, participants were assigned to cohorts based on the clinical history participants reported in a screening survey and a study questionnaire. In the prospective study, whole blood, serum and a nasopharyngeal or oropharyngeal swab were collected from each participant by mobile phlebotomists. Participants in the prospective study had the option to provide additional blood draws and questionnaires over a roughly two-month period. Prospective study blood samples were shipped either frozen or at room temperature before DNA extraction.

CDR1 and CDR2 (SGHTS, YDEGEE) derive from the germline V gene. Counted from cysteine to phenylalanine, this CDR3 has 14 amino acids. The sequence is cut down to CDR3 DNA, 42 bases in frame from base 1. V trim: 1 base; J trim: 7 bases; unmatched bases: 5. This record belongs to a study of blood T cell repertoires in COVID-19 (dated by TCRdb to about 2020). Background for the entire study: Samples covering the acute and convalescent phases of COVID-19 were provided by collaborators in the United States, Italy and Spain. The prospective study material was composed of cDNA or gDNA derived from T cells, B-cell-depleted T cells, or PBMCs. Deeply sampled blood TCRbeta repertoires from subjects exposed to, actively infected with, or recovered from COVID-19 were included in the dataset. The repertoires were released in a freely available public database intended as a resource for research on the immune response to SARS-CoV-2. Samples were obtained from the ongoing ImmuneRACE study (first 160 participants) and from 1,000 to 1,500 subjects provided by 6 global collaborators. The sample metadata nearly always contained a de-identified subject ID, COVID-19 status, age in years and sex. Where HLA class I and class II types were available, the types were taken from metadata supplied by the sample provider, not from assay-based typing.

TCRbeta CDR3 regions were amplified from genomic DNA using the immunoSEQ Assay, a bias-controlled multiplex PCR. Processing in the source paper ran as follows. The number of nucleated cells in each sample was estimated by amplification of reference gene primers within the assay. To quantify the absolute abundance of each unique TCRbeta CDR3 rearrangement, sequence reads were collapsed and filtered. For each sample, productive Simpson clonality was calculated as the square root of Simpson's diversity index over productive rearrangements. TCRdb holds this immuneACCESS table with in-frame rearrangements only. Some clones are missing; in checked studies, unresolved V genes explain under half, and the rest has no known cause. V, J and clone size were drawn from that table, and D and trimming were deduced from the DNA. A total of 200,000 to 300,000 clones appear in this sample, around 89% of them only once. Roughly 1.2% of the sample rests with the top ten.

Study-wide conclusions, independent of this receptor: How much clinical and demographic metadata was included differed by source and by participant, and the metadata was provided uncurated.

Sequenced: PBMCs or T cells enriched from blood (not recorded which). The sequence was obtained from a woman aged 40 to 50 with acute COVID-19. The chain is encoded by TRBV5-8 joined to TRBJ1-5, with 7 bases in between that match TRBD1. Read as DNA, the sequence is TGTGCCAGCAGCTTGAGCCAGGGGGTACAGCCCCAGCATTTT. This translates into CASSLSQGVQPQHF.